This T cell receptor (beta chain) was documented in a study of blood T cells in healthy people across ages. Study-wide results and limits: The authors considered diversity estimates from one million T cells to be underestimates.

With a J-beta primer mix and a sample-barcoded 5' primer, a second PCR ran roughly 6 to 12 cycles. TCRdb independently ran MiXCR on the 5' RACE reads; one entry per CDR3 protein. Found here are about a million distinct CDR3 sequences, just over 50% of them singletons; the top ten hold about a fifth. The CDR3 contains 13 residues. The V and J ends lost 5 bases and 7 bases respectively, with 14 bases between them. Germline V gene sequence: CDR1 PRHDT, CDR2 FYEKMQ (reference sequence). As concerns this clonotype: Its antigen is unidentified.

For every donor, a draw yielded roughly 9.3 milliliters of peripheral blood. Sequences were obtained from blood. This receptor was obtained from a woman in her sixties in good health. The gene calls are TRBV13 and TRBJ2-5; D gene uncertain. CDR3 amino acids: CASSPLGWGTQYF. CDR3 DNA sequence: TGTGCCAGCAGCCCTCTAGGATGGGGGACCCAGTACTTC.